Listed below are T cell receptor beta chains from one sample, sequenced in a study of blood T cell repertoires in COVID-19. Some clones are missing from TCRdb's copy, which holds only in-frame ones; the method was immunoSEQ multiplex PCR. The data show under 350,000 clones, about nine tenths seen once. Sequenced input: peripheral blood. These receptor sequences come from a man aged 45-60 years with acute or convalescent COVID-19. The CDR3 runs from the conserved cysteine through the conserved F or W. A D gene is named only where the DNA matches it firmly. Part of the rows lack a size; the others show once, few, many or a class for expanded clones.

v_gene	d_gene	abundance	j_gene	CDR3nt	CDR3aa
TRBV21-1	.	few	TRBJ2-1	TGTGCCAGCAGCGAAAACACCGGGACAGGGGATGGAGGTGAGCAGTTCTTC	CASSENTGTGDGGEQFF
TRBV11-1	.	.	TRBJ2-1	TGTGCCAGCAGCTTGAAGCTCGGTGAGCAGTTCTTC	CASSLKLGEQFF
TRBV5-1	.	.	TRBJ1-1	TGCGCCAGCAGAGGGGTACGGGTCGCTGAAGCTTTCTTT	CASRGVRVAEAFF
TRBV5-1	.	.	TRBJ2-5	TGCGCCAGCAGCCCCTGGGGGGGGCCTAGAGAGACCCGGTACTTC	CASSPWGGPRETRYF
TRBV18	.	.	TRBJ2-7	TGTGCCAGCTCACAGACAGAAGCCTACGAGCAGTACTTC	CASSQTEAYEQYF
TRBV6-5	.	.	TRBJ2-7	TGTGCCACACAGGGTGGGGGTTCCTACGAGCAGTACTTC	CATQGGGSYEQYF
TRBV4-1	.	few	TRBJ2-7	TGCGCCAGCAGCCTAAGAGACAGATACGAGCAGTACTTC	CASSLRDRYEQYF
TRBV2	.	.	TRBJ2-7	TGTGCCAGCAGTGAAGCGACGGGTCCCTACGAGCAGTACTTC	CASSEATGPYEQYF
TRBV7-2	.	.	TRBJ1-6	TGTGCCAGCAGCTTAGAGGTAGTTTTGGGGGGTCGATCACCCCTCCACTTT	CASSLEVVLGGRSPLHF
TRBV7-3	TRBD1	.	TRBJ1-1	TGTGCCAGCAGCGTTACAGGGGCCAGTAACACTGAAGCTTTCTTT	CASSVTGASNTEAFF
TRBV7-9	.	few	TRBJ1-6	TGTGCCAGCAGCTCCCTACGGAATTCACCCCTCCACTTT	CASSSLRNSPLHF
TRBV24-1	.	.	TRBJ2-2	TGTGCCCCTCAGGGTCCATTCACCGGGGAGCTGTTTTTT	CAPQGPFTGELFF
TRBV6-6	.	.	TRBJ2-3	TGTGCCAGCATGAACGGGGGGCCAGATACGCAGTATTTT	CASMNGGPDTQYF
TRBV27	TRBD2	.	TRBJ2-7	TGTGCCAGCAAGTATTCAGCGGGGGGGTTATACGAGCAGTACTTC	CASKYSAGGLYEQYF
TRBV5-1	TRBD2	.	TRBJ2-1	TGCGCCAGCAGCTTTGGGTCTAGCGGGGATCAGTTCTTC	CASSFGSSGDQFF